Detailed here is one T cell receptor (beta chain). Its antigen is as yet unknown. CDR1 is LGHNA and CDR2 is YNFKEQ in the germline V gene. V was clipped by 5 bases and J by 1 base; unmatched bases: 4. This CDR3 comprises 14 residues. Sequenced by immunoSEQ multiplex PCR; TCRdb stores in-frame clones only, minus some. This table has about 62,000 clones, more than 85% appearing once. The entry originates in a study of OX40 agonist ivuxolimab in advanced cancers. Study-wide background: Ivuxolimab, which is an agonistic anti-OX40 (CD134) antibody, was administered to the patients. Three patients, one with hepatocellular carcinoma and two with cutaneous melanoma, achieved partial responses. All patients had ivuxolimab intravenously every 2 weeks at 0.01 to 10 mg/kg. Study outcomes and limitations: Clonal expansion was seen in CD4+ and CD8+ blood T cells by week 6 at 0.1 to 3.0 mg/kg.

The J gene is TRBJ2-7, the V gene TRBV4-2, with 8 nucleotides matching TRBD1. This material consisted of CD4+ or CD8+ T cells sorted from blood, taken in a trial of the OX40 agonist ivuxolimab. The TCR was taken from an adult with an advanced solid tumor such as melanoma, head and neck, liver or kidney cancer. This CDR3 reads CASSAGQVSYEQYF. Written as DNA, the CDR3 is TGTGCCAGCAGCGCGGGACAGGTGTCCTACGAGCAGTACTTC.